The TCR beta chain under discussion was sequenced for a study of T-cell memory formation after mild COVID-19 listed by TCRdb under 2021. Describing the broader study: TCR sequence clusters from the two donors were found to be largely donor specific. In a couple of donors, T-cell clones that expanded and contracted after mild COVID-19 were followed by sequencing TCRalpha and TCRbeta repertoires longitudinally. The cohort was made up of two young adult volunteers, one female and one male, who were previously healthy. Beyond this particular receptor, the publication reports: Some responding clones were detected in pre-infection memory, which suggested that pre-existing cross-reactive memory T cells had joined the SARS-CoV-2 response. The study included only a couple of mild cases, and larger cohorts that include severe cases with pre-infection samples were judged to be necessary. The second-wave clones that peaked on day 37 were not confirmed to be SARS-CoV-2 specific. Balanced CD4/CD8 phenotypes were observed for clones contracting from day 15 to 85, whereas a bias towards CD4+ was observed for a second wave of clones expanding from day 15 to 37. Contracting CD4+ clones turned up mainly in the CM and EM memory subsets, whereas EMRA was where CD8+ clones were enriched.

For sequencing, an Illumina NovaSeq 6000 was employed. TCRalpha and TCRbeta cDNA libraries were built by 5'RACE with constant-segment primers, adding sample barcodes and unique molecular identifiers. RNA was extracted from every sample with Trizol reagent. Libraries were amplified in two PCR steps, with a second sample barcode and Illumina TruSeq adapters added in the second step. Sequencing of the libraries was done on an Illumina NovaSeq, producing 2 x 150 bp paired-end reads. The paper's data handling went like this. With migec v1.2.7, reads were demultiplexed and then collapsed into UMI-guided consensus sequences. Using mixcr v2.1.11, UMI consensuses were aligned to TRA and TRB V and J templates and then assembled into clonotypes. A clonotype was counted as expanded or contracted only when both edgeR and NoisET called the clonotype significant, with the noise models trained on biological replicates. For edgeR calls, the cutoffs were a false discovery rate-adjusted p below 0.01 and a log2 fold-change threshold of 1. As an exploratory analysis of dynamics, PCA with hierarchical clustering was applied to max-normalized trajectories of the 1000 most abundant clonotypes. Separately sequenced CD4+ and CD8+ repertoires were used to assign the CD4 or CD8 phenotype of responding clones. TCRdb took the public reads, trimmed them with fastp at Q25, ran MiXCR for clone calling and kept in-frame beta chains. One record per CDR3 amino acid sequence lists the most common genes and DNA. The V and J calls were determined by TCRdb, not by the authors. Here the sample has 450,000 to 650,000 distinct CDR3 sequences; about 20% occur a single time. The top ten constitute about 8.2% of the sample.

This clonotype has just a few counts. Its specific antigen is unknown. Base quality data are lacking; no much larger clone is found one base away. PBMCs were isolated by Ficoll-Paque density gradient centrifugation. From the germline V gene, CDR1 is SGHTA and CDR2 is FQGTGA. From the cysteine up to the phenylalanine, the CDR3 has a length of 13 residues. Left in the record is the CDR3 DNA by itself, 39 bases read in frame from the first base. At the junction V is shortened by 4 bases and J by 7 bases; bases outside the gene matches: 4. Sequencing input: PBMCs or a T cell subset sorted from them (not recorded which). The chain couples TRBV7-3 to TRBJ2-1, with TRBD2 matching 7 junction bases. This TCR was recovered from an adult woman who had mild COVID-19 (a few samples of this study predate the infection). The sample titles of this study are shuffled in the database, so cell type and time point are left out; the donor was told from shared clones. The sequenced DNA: TGTGCCAGCAGCTACGGGGGGAGGAATGAGCAGTTCTTC. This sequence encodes CASSYGGRNEQFF.